These 18 T cell receptor beta chains were all obtained from the same sample, sequenced in a study of cytomegalovirus exposure and HLA in healthy donors. The PCR made use of 60 Vbeta and 13 Jbeta primers. Some clones are missing from TCRdb's copy, which holds only in-frame ones; the method was immunoSEQ multiplex PCR. The sample contains 90,000 to 150,000 clones, more than 60% of which appear only once. Sequenced: PBMCs. The receptors derive from a man aged 35-49 years in good health and CMV-seropositive.

The V and J genes are TRBV2 and TRBJ1-2; 10 nucleotides agree with TRBD1. The germline CDR1 and CDR2 sequences are SNHLY and FYNNEI. The J segment lost 0 bases and the V segment lost 5 bases, leaving 6 bases of the junction unmatched. The length of the CDR3 is 16 residues. The DNA for the CDR3 is TGTGCCAGCAGTTCCGGACAGGGGGTAGCTAACTATGGCTACACCTTC. Its translation: CASSSGQGVANYGYTF.

V and J are TRBV30 and TRBJ2-7, with D perhaps matching TRBD1 (6 bases). Trimming removed 0 bases from V and 6 bases from J, with 18 bases in between. The CDR3 has 15 amino acids. In germline, CDR1 is GTSNPN, CDR2 SVGIG (reference sequence). Here the CDR3 reads CAWSVSGAEWSEQYF. The CDR3 DNA sequence: TGTGCCTGGAGTGTGTCAGGGGCGGAATGGAGCGAGCAGTACTTC.

This clone was picked up a small number of times. J is TRBJ1-5 and V is TRBV6-1; maybe TRBD1 (5 bases). Trimming shortened V by 0 bases and J by 4 bases, and 13 bases separated the two germline ends. The CDR3 runs to 16 residues. Germline-derived CDR1 and CDR2 are MNHNS and SASEGT. The CDR3 reads CASSEAGGTVNQPQHF. The DNA of the CDR3 is TGTGCCAGCAGTGAAGCGGGGGGTACGGTGAATCAGCCCCAGCATTTT.

This clone occurred a few times. The chain recombines TRBV9 with TRBJ2-6; 10 nucleotides line up with TRBD1. The germline V gene has CDR1 SGDLS and CDR2 YYNGEE. Germline trimming cut 6 bases from V and 3 bases from J; bases unmatched to any gene: 12. The CDR3 is 18 residues long. CDR3 sequence: CASTIGQGVTIGANVLTF. CDR3 DNA: TGTGCCAGCACCATCGGACAGGGGGTTACCATTGGGGCCAACGTCCTGACTTTC.

The rearrangement joins TRBV5-4 to TRBJ1-5; 10 bases fit TRBD1. Germline V gene lookup returns CDR1 SGHNT and CDR2 YYREEE (reference sequence). This CDR3 contains 15 residues. V dropped 4 bases and J dropped 5; count of bases not matched to a gene: 6. Here the CDR3 reads CASSAGTGVHQPQHF. DNA of the CDR3: TGTGCCAGCAGCGCCGGGACAGGGGTCCATCAGCCCCAGCATTTT.

This sequence joins TRBV5-1 and TRBJ2-5, with TRBD2 matching over 10 bases. This CDR3 has 15 residues. After removal of 4 bases from V and 5 bases from J, the junction contained 8 bases not matched to a gene. The germline gives CDR1 SGHRS, CDR2 YFSETQ. CDR3 sequence reads: CASSPSSGGWETQYF. CDR3 bases: TGCGCCAGCAGCCCGTCTAGCGGGGGCTGGGAGACCCAGTACTTC.

This sequence joins TRBV28 and TRBJ2-7; D perhaps matches TRBD2 (6 bases). This CDR3 comprises 15 residues. The V gene's germline CDR1 is MDHEN and CDR2 SYDVKM. V lost 7 bases and J lost 3, with 19 bases in between. In nucleotides, the CDR3 is TGTGCCAGCACCCCTGGCGGCGGGAAGAGCTACGAGCAGTACTTC. It codes for CASTPGGGKSYEQYF.

This clone was seen a handful of times. The genes are TRBV9 and TRBJ2-6; a weak D match, TRBD1 (6 bases). Germline CDR1 SGDLS, CDR2 YYNGEE. Trimming pared 3 bases from V and 2 bases from J, leaving 9 bases between. The CDR3 contains 15 residues. CDR3 in amino acids: CASSGRGPGANVLTF. The CDR3 coding sequence is TGTGCCAGCAGCGGCAGGGGACCTGGGGCCAACGTCCTGACTTTC.

This clone was counted only a few times. This chain joins TRBV13 and TRBJ2-7, with 10 bases fitting TRBD2. The CDR3 is 16 residues long. Trimming cost V 5 bases and J 5 bases; bases outside gene matches: 12. CDR1 PRHDT and CDR2 FYEKMQ come from the germline V gene (reference sequence). Written as DNA, the CDR3 is TGTGCCAGCAGCACCAGTAGGGGGACTAGCGCCGACGAGCAGTACTTC. It translates to CASSTSRGTSADEQYF.

The CDR3 nucleotides read TGTGCCAGCAGCCGAGATCGTGGTGGCGGGTGGGTCGAGCAGTACTTC. Encoded protein: CASSRDRGGGWVEQYF. The chain employs TRBV7-8 and TRBJ2-7; D is possibly TRBD2 (5 bases). The germline V gene has CDR1 SGHVS and CDR2 FQNEAQ. Trimming removed 5 bases at V and 6 bases at J, with 23 bases between. The CDR3 loop spans 16 amino acids.

The J gene is TRBJ2-6, the V gene TRBV19, with 7 bases matching TRBD2. The CDR3 loop spans 15 amino acids. V lost 6 bases to trimming and J lost 0 bases; unmatched junction nucleotides: 2. Germline V gene data show CDR1 as LNHDA and CDR2 as SQIVND (reference sequence). CDR3 bases: TGTGCCAGTAGGGGACTAAACTCTGGGGCCAACGTCCTGACTTTC. Protein: CASRGLNSGANVLTF.

The chain recombines TRBV6-5 with TRBJ2-1; unclear D gene. Per germline, CDR1 MNHEY and CDR2 SVGAGI. With 2 bases removed from V and 7 bases from J, the gap between germline ends came to 18 bases. CDR3 length: 16 amino acids. The CDR3 region is CASSYHTESARNEQFF. The CDR3 bases are TGTGCCAGCAGTTACCACACAGAGTCCGCCCGTAATGAGCAGTTCTTC.

The chain employs TRBV4-2 and TRBJ2-3; 10 bases match TRBD2. Germline lookup yields CDR1 LGHNA and CDR2 YNFKEQ. The CDR3 runs to 16 residues. The ends lost 3 bases at V and 0 bases at J; junction bases unmatched: 3. The CDR3 here is CASSQRTSGSTDTQYF. DNA for the CDR3: TGTGCCAGCAGCCAGCGGACTAGCGGAAGCACAGATACGCAGTATTTT.

This clone was observed a handful of times. This sequence joins TRBV9 and TRBJ2-5; tentative D call: TRBD1 (6 bases). The V gene's germline CDR1 is SGDLS and CDR2 YYNGEE. This CDR3 spans 16 amino acids. Trimming pared 2 bases from V and 1 base from J, leaving 15 bases between. The CDR3 DNA reads TGTGCCAGCAGCGTGGACGTGGGACACATCCAAGAGACCCAGTACTTC. Translation: CASSVDVGHIQETQYF.

This clone came up a few times. The V gene is TRBV7-2, the J gene TRBJ2-1, with a tentative D call TRBD2 (6 bases). There are 17 residues in the CDR3. The germline CDR1 and CDR2 sequences are SGHTA and FQGNSA. V was shortened by 0 bases and J by 2 bases, with 14 bases between the two germline ends. In DNA, the CDR3 is TGTGCCAGCAGCTTAGCGTCTGGCGGGACCGCCTACAATGAGCAGTTCTTC. Translating it yields CASSLASGGTAYNEQFF.

This chain uses TRBV9 with TRBJ2-7; TRBD1 might be the D (6 bases). CDR3 length: 15 amino acids. V lost 3 bases, J lost 5 bases, and 18 bases lay in between. The germline CDR1 and CDR2 sequences are SGDLS and YYNGEE. The CDR3 here is CASSATPWQGNEQYF. CDR3 coding DNA: TGTGCCAGCAGCGCCACCCCATGGCAGGGGAACGAGCAGTACTTC.

This chain links TRBV7-2 with TRBJ2-1; 9 nucleotides match TRBD2. The CDR3 sequence is 18 residues long. Germline V gene data show CDR1 as SGHTA and CDR2 as FQGNSA. V shed 1 base, J shed 0 bases, and the junction held 7 bases outside the gene matches. The CDR3 DNA sequence: TGTGCCAGCAGCTTAGAACCTATAGCGGGAGACTCCTACAATGAGCAGTTCTTC. It yields the protein CASSLEPIAGDSYNEQFF.

This clone has just a few counts. One end of the junction varies from germline; a read error may be responsible. The V call is TRBV7-7, the J call TRBJ2-2; D possibly corresponds to TRBD2 (5 bases). Germline assignment: CDR1 SSHAT and CDR2 FNYEAQ (reference sequence). The CDR3 has 15 residues. CDR3 protein: CASSLATGVAGELFF. The CDR3 nucleotides read TGTGCTAGCAGCTTAGCTACCGGGGTTGCCGGGGAGCTGTTTTTT.